The subject of this entry is one T cell receptor (beta chain). The target of this receptor is not known. Base qualities are missing; no much larger clone stands one base away. The germline V gene (reference sequence) yields LNHDA for CDR1 and SQIVND for CDR2. Trimming takes 1 base off V and 3 bases off J; junction bases not matched to a gene: 0. Counted from cysteine to phenylalanine, this CDR3 has 13 amino acids. Only the CDR3 region is kept as DNA, spanning 39 bases read in frame from base 1. This record comes from a study of OX40 agonist ivuxolimab in advanced cancers. Regarding the research as a whole: The costimulatory receptor OX40 (CD134) was targeted by ivuxolimab, a fully human IgG2 agonistic monoclonal antibody. Intravenous ivuxolimab was administered to patients every 2 weeks at six dose levels: 0.01, 0.1, 0.3, 1.5, 3 and 10 mg/kg. Prior anti-PD-1, anti-PD-L1 or anti-CTLA-4 therapy was permitted, and 40% of dose-escalation patients had received checkpoint inhibitors. The paper covers the monotherapy dose-escalation part of the phase I ivuxolimab trial, which included N of about 56 patients. Three dose-escalation patients achieved partial responses, one with hepatocellular carcinoma and two with cutaneous melanoma. Of the 52 patients in dose escalation, some 19 had hepatocellular carcinoma, roughly 15 had melanoma, 9 had renal cell carcinoma and 9 had head and neck cancer. In the dose-escalation cohort, 70% to 85% of patients were male, and the mean age was 60 years with a range of about 20 to 90. The point of sequencing TCRbeta in the periphery was to test whether ivuxolimab changed TCR sequence diversity and drove clonal T-cell expansion.

Overall study outcomes, separate from this receptor: In the 0.1-3.0 mg/kg groups, partial responders were among the patients with the lowest normalized peripheral clonal expansion, particularly in CD8+ T cells. At doses of 0.1 to 3.0 mg/kg, clonal expansion of both CD4+ and CD8+ blood T cells was observed from baseline to week 6. Low levels of normalized T-cell clonal expansion were also seen in some patients who did not respond. On average, CD8+ T cells showed more expanded clones than CD4+ T cells after ivuxolimab. The antigen specificity of the peripheral T cells that underwent clonal expansion was not determined.

Genomic DNA was isolated from the sorted cells so that the TCRbeta CDR3 region could be sequenced. The immunoSEQ Assay was used to sequence the TCRbeta CDR3 regions. Imported from immuneACCESS, the table was reduced by TCRdb to in-frame sequences with V and J called. These copies leave out some clones; in studies compared against another copy, an unresolved V gene accounts for under half, and the cause of the remainder is not known. The sample table contains about 49,000 clones; only one count was recorded for approximately 79% of them. 1.5% to 2% of the sample belongs to the ten largest clones. The trial excluded patients who had a history of autoimmune disease or were on systemic immunosuppression. In every dose cohort, peripheral blood was drawn for TCR sequencing at baseline, cycle 4 day 1, and cycle 7 day 1. Samples were obtained from an open-label, multicenter, first-in-human phase I dose-escalation trial of ivuxolimab. Adults with locally advanced or metastatic melanoma, renal cell carcinoma, hepatocellular carcinoma or head and neck squamous cell carcinoma were enrolled in the trial. CD4+ and CD8+ T cells were sorted separately from peripheral blood before TCR sequencing.

Sequencing was performed on CD4+ or CD8+ T cells sorted from blood, taken in a trial of the OX40 agonist ivuxolimab. The chain employs TRBV19 and TRBJ2-7, with 7 central nucleotides matching TRBD1. This receptor was identified in an adult with an advanced solid tumor such as melanoma, head and neck, liver or kidney cancer. The sequence in DNA is TGTGCCAGTAGTATAGGACAGGGCTACGAGCAGTACTTC. Its protein is CASSIGQGYEQYF.